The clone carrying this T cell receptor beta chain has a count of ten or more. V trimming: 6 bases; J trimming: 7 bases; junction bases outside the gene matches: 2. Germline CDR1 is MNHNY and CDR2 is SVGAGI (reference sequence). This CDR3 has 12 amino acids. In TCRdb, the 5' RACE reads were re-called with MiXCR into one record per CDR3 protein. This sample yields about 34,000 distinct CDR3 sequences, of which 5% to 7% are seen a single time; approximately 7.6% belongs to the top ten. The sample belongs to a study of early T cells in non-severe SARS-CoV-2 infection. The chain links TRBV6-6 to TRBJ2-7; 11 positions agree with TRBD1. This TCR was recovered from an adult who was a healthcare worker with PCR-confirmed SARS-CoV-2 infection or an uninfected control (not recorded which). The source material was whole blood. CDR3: CASRGTGGEQYF. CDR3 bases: TGTGCCAGCAGAGGGACAGGGGGGGAGCAGTACTTC.